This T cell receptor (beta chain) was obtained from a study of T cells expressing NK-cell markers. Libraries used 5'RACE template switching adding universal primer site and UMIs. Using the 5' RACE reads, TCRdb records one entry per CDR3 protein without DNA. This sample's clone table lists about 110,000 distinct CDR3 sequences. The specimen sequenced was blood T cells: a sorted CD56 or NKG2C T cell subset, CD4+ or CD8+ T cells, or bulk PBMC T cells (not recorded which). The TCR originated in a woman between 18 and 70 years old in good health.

Here the CDR3 reads CASTQQPNTGELFF. V usage is TRBV3-1 and J usage is TRBJ2-2. The CDR3 is 14 residues long. Germline CDR1 LGHDT, CDR2 YNNKEL (reference sequence).